The entry below describes one T cell receptor beta chain. The antigen is undetermined. Assays examined about 9.1 x 10^4 TCR templates per sample. Some clones are missing from TCRdb's copy, which holds only in-frame ones; the method was immunoSEQ multiplex PCR. The sample holds about 100,000 clones, 92% seen once. This sample was included in a study of siplizumab effects on memory and regulatory T cells. Study findings and constraints: Naive T cells were seemingly more diverse than memory cells, and major contributions to the alloresponse seemed to be made by them. Versus more than 25% in controls, the mappable alloreactive CD4+ clones averaged roughly 68% Treg-derived with siplizumab.

V was shortened by 6 bases and J by 0 bases, with 12 bases between the two germline ends. Germline V CDR1 and CDR2: ENHRY, SYGVKD. The CDR3 runs 16 residues. The TCR originated in a human donor in good health. The V gene is TRBV10-3, the J gene TRBJ1-6; D is uncertain. Sequenced material: Tregs sorted from blood. CDR3 DNA: TGTGCCATCAGCTCAACTTCGAGCTCCTATAATTCACCCCTCCACTTT. Translated, it gives CAISSTSSSYNSPLHF.